The 14 T cell receptor beta chains below come from one sample, sequenced in a study of cytomegalovirus exposure and HLA in healthy donors. 60 Vbeta and 13 Jbeta primers were used in PCR. TCRdb keeps only in-frame clones here, not all; method: immunoSEQ multiplex PCR. Of 100,000 to 150,000 clones in the sample, about four fifths were seen once. Sample: PBMCs. These receptors were taken from a man aged 25-45 years in good health and CMV-seronegative.

The V and J genes are TRBV10-3 and TRBJ2-2; D is perhaps TRBD1 (6 bases). Per germline, CDR1 ENHRY and CDR2 SYGVKD. The CDR3 totals 12 residues. V shed 11 bases and J shed 5 bases, with 12 bases lying between them. CDR3 loop: CAAGVLTGELFF. CDR3 in DNA: TGTGCCGCAGGGGTCCTGACCGGGGAGCTGTTTTTT.

The gene calls are TRBV9 and TRBJ1-6; 7 nucleotides align to TRBD1. The CDR3 has 14 amino acids. V trimming: 2 bases; J trimming: 7 bases; junction bases outside the gene matches: 3. CDR1 and CDR2 from the germline V gene are SGDLS and YYNGEE. The CDR3 sequence is CASSVGQPNSPLHF. The CDR3 DNA reads TGTGCCAGCAGCGTGGGACAGCCAAATTCACCCCTCCACTTT.

This CDR3 reads CASSEGAYLGQYF. In DNA, the CDR3 is TGTGCCAGCTCAGAGGGGGCGTATCTGGGGCAGTACTTC. The chain couples TRBV18 to TRBJ2-7; 7 bases match TRBD1. CDR1 and CDR2 (germline): KGHSH, LQKENI. The CDR3 extends over 13 amino acids. Unmatched junction bases numbered 10, after V lost 5 bases and J lost 9 bases.

Points on this clone: A junction boundary mismatches the germline segment, possibly from a read error. CDR3 amino acids: CASSLGGPSYEQYF. The CDR3 coding sequence is TGTGCCAGCAGTTTAGGGGGGCCCTCCTACGAGCAGTACTTC. The chain uses TRBV7-2 and TRBJ2-7; D possibly uses TRBD1 or TRBD2 (6 bases each). The CDR3 spans 14 residues. CDR1 and CDR2 from the germline V gene are SGHTA and FQGNSA.

The CDR3 reads CASSQGTSGSNTGELFF. CDR3 DNA sequence: TGCGCCAGCAGCCAGGGGACTAGCGGGAGTAATACCGGGGAGCTGTTTTTT. The chain employs TRBV5-1 and TRBJ2-2; 14 bases are shared with TRBD2. Germline V CDR1 and CDR2: SGHRS, YFSETQ. Losses at the gene ends were 4 bases for V and 5 bases for J; bases not matched to a gene: 7. The length of the CDR3 is 17 residues.

The chain has TRBV7-2 and TRBJ1-1, with 7 bases identical to TRBD1. The CDR3 covers 14 residues. After removal of 5 bases from V and 1 base from J, the junction contained 4 bases not matched to a gene. CDR1 is SGHTA, CDR2 FQGNSA, per germline. CDR3 coding DNA: TGTGCCAGCAGCCTAACAGGGGAGAACACTGAAGCTTTCTTT. It encodes CASSLTGENTEAFF.

The chain carries TRBV7-9 and TRBJ1-1, with 7 bases lining up with TRBD1. CDR1 SEHNR and CDR2 FQNEAQ come from the germline V gene (reference sequence). CDR3 length: 14 amino acids. Trimming at V came to 5 bases and at J to 1 base, leaving 4 bases not matched to a gene. As DNA, the CDR3 is TGTGCCAGCAGCCGATGGACAGGGAACACTGAAGCTTTCTTT. This encodes CASSRWTGNTEAFF. The full variable domain, its missing parts supplied by reference TRBV7-9 and TRBJ1-1, is DTGVSQNPRHKITKRGQNVTFRCDPISEHNRLYWYRQTLGQGPEFLTYFQNEAQLEKSRLLSDRFSAERPKGSFSTLEIQRTEQGDSAMYLCASSRWTGNTEAFFGQGTRLTVV.

The rearrangement uses TRBV30 and TRBJ2-5; TRBD1 matches at 7 bases. V trimming: 0 bases; J trimming: 6 bases; junction bases outside the gene matches: 4. This CDR3 is 13 amino acids long. Germline CDR1 reads GTSNPN; CDR2 reads SVGIG (reference sequence). CDR3 DNA sequence: TGTGCCTGGAGTGTACAGGGGTTTAAGACCCAGTACTTC. The encoded protein is CAWSVQGFKTQYF.

V gene TRBV6-1 combines with J gene TRBJ2-2; D uncertain. The V and J ends lost 1 base and 0 bases respectively, with 12 bases between them. CDR3 size: 17 residues. CDR1 MNHNS and CDR2 SASEGT come from the germline V gene. CDR3 amino acids: CASSEGYTITNTGELFF. CDR3 nucleotide sequence: TGTGCCAGCAGTGAAGGATATACAATAACGAACACCGGGGAGCTGTTTTTT.

CDR3: CASSEARTGLYTF. The CDR3 DNA reads TGTGCCAGCAGTGAAGCAAGGACAGGCTTATACACCTTC. J is TRBJ1-2 and V is TRBV2, with 7 bases fitting TRBD1. Germline V CDR1 and CDR2: SNHLY, FYNNEI. V dropped 0 bases and J dropped 11; count of bases not matched to a gene: 6. The CDR3 totals 13 residues.

The chain has TRBV2 and TRBJ2-7; TRBD2 might be the D (7 bases). This CDR3 is 15 amino acids long. CDR1 is SNHLY, CDR2 FYNNEI, per germline. V was pared by 6 bases and J by 9 bases, with 24 bases between. This CDR3 reads CASRASGEGGTGQYF. DNA for the CDR3: TGTGCCAGCAGGGCCTCGGGCGAGGGGGGGACCGGGCAGTACTTC.

V and J are TRBV29-1 and TRBJ2-1, with 10 bases fitting TRBD2. This CDR3 comprises 14 residues. The V gene's germline CDR1 is SQVTM and CDR2 ANQGSEA. V trimming: 8 bases; J trimming: 7 bases; junction bases outside the gene matches: 11. CDR3 nucleotides: TGCAGCACCAGAAGCGGGAGGGAGGATAATGAGCAGTTCTTC. Translation gives CSTRSGREDNEQFF.

This clone was observed a single time. The V gene is TRBV7-6, the J gene TRBJ2-7; D is perhaps TRBD1 (6 bases). The CDR3 runs to 13 residues. Trimming took 3 bases from V and 6 from J, leaving 12 bases between them. In germline, CDR1 is SGHVS, CDR2 FNYEAQ. The CDR3 DNA is TGTGCCAGCAGCTTGCTCCAGGGGAGCGAGCAGTACTTC. This encodes CASSLLQGSEQYF.

This chain links TRBV27 with TRBJ1-5; TRBD1 aligns across 7 bases. Germline V gene lookup returns CDR1 MNHEY and CDR2 SMNVEV (reference sequence). The CDR3 contains 13 residues. With 5 bases clipped from V and 6 bases from J, the junction kept 4 bases outside the gene matches. Here the CDR3 reads CASSDRVGQPQHF. The CDR3 DNA follows: TGTGCCAGCAGTGACAGGGTCGGTCAGCCCCAGCATTTT.